This T cell receptor beta chain stems from a study of CD8+CD57+ T cells in acquired aplastic anemia. This CDR3 has 13 residues. Germline V gene lookup returns CDR1 SGHVS and CDR2 FQNEAQ. Trimming pared 2 bases from V and 4 bases from J, leaving 8 bases between. TCR beta VDJ combinations and CDR3 sequences were profiled from genomic DNA. TCRdb re-derived calls from the reads in MiXCR, one entry per CDR3 protein. In the table there are roughly 180,000 distinct CDR3 sequences, about 44% of which are singletons. Patients picked for sequencing had shown CD8+CD57+ cell expansion detected by flow cytometry. Patients were therapy-naive when their blood was sampled.

The sequencing input was sorted CD4+, CD8+, or CD8+CD57+ T cells (not recorded which) from PBMCs. V gene TRBV7-8 combines with J gene TRBJ1-2, with D unresolved. This receptor was obtained from a human donor with aplastic anemia. The CDR3 is CASSLPVAYGYTF. In DNA, the CDR3 is TGTGCCAGCAGCTTACCAGTGGCCTATGGCTACACCTTC.